These 21 T cell receptor beta chains were sequenced from one sample in a study of blood T cell repertoires in COVID-19. TCRdb's copy holds only in-frame clones and misses some; the assay was immunoSEQ multiplex PCR. The sample consists of a few hundred thousand clones, more than 75% of them appearing once. Input material: peripheral blood. All receptors derive from a woman in her twenties or thirties who had recovered from COVID-19.

This chain joins TRBV7-2 and TRBJ2-2; the D is unclear. Deletions cut 1 base from V and 0 bases from J, with 6 bases between. Germline V gene sequence: CDR1 SGHTA, CDR2 FQGNSA. The CDR3 is 15 amino acids. The DNA of the CDR3 is TGTGCCAGCAGCTTAGGGGCATCGAACACCGGGGAGCTGTTTTTT. Its translation is CASSLGASNTGELFF. Looking up the rest from reference TRBV7-2 and TRBJ2-2 gives the full variable domain: GAGVSQSPSNKVTEKGKDVELRCDPISGHTALYWYRQSLGQGLEFLIYFQGNSAPDKSGLPSDRFSAERTGGSVSTLTIQRTQQEDSAVYLCASSLGASNTGELFFGEGSRLTVL.

V usage is TRBV27 and J usage is TRBJ2-2; 11 bases are shared with TRBD1. Germline V lookup: CDR1 MNHEY, CDR2 SMNVEV (reference sequence). Trimming took 2 bases from V and 7 from J; bases not matched to a gene: 3. The length of the CDR3 is 15 residues. The CDR3 DNA is TGTGCCAGCAGTTTACGGACAGGGGGCGGCGGGGAGCTGTTTTTT. This encodes CASSLRTGGGGELFF.

The chain couples TRBV28 to TRBJ2-7, with 9 nucleotides matching TRBD1. The CDR3 length is 16 residues. Trimming cost V 5 bases and J 0 bases; bases outside gene matches: 8. Germline V CDR1 and CDR2: MDHEN, SYDVKM. This CDR3 reads CASSVYRGRSSYEQYF. The CDR3 DNA is TGTGCCAGCAGTGTTTACAGGGGGCGCAGCTCCTACGAGCAGTACTTC.

The sample holds a few counts of this clone. V usage is TRBV19 and J usage is TRBJ1-5; 8 bases agree with TRBD1. This CDR3 has 15 residues. Germline CDR1 reads LNHDA; CDR2 reads SQIVND (reference sequence). With 7 bases clipped from V and 2 bases from J, the junction kept 7 bases outside the gene matches. Here the CDR3 reads CASTPGQGRNQPQHF. The CDR3 bases are TGTGCCAGTACCCCCGGACAGGGCCGCAATCAGCCCCAGCATTTT.

This sequence joins TRBV5-1 and TRBJ1-1; TRBD1 is a possible D gene (6 bases). Germline values: CDR1 SGHRS, CDR2 YFSETQ. The germline V and J ends were trimmed by 1 base and 4 bases, with 11 bases remaining between them. This CDR3 contains 14 residues. In DNA form, the CDR3 reads TGCGCCAGCAGCTTGTCGGGGGGCGTCACTGAAGCTTTCTTT. Its translation: CASSLSGGVTEAFF.

This clone appeared once. This may come from a read error, since a much larger clone is one base off. This chain joins TRBV5-5 and TRBJ2-7; D gene unclear. V was pared by 2 bases and J by 0 bases, with 3 bases between. The CDR3 is made up of 12 amino acids. CDR1 and CDR2 from the germline V gene are SGHKS and YYEKEE (reference sequence). The CDR3 spells CASSFSSYEQYF. The CDR3, as DNA: TGTGCCAGCAGCTTTAGCTCCTACGAGCAGTACTTC.

The CDR3 nucleotides are TGTGCCATCAGTGAGTCAGGGGGCACGGACACCGGGGAGCTGTTTTTT. Its protein product is CAISESGGTDTGELFF. The rearrangement joins TRBV10-3 to TRBJ2-2, with TRBD1 identical over 7 bases. Trimming took 0 bases from V and 3 from J; bases not matched to a gene: 4. Germline V gene sequence: CDR1 ENHRY, CDR2 SYGVKD. CDR3 length: 16 residues.

This clone has more than one count but fewer than ten. The V gene is TRBV2, the J gene TRBJ1-2; D is perhaps TRBD1 (5 bases). The CDR3 totals 13 residues. V lost 7 bases, J lost 7 bases, and 16 bases lay in between. CDR1 SNHLY and CDR2 FYNNEI come from the germline V gene. The CDR3 reads CASNNARGSGYTF. The CDR3 region has the DNA TGTGCCAGCAATAATGCAAGGGGCAGTGGCTACACCTTC.

This clone came up many times. The chain combines TRBV6-5 with TRBJ2-7, with D perhaps TRBD1 (5 bases). Trimming shortened V by 0 bases and J by 4 bases, and 16 bases separated the two germline ends. Germline CDR1 and CDR2: MNHEY and SVGAGI. The CDR3 loop spans 16 amino acids. The CDR3 DNA is TGTGCCAGCAGTTACTCGATTCGCAGGGAATTGTACGAGCAGTACTTC. Its protein product is CASSYSIRRELYEQYF.

This clone has a single count. The rearrangement links TRBV24-1 to TRBJ2-1; tentative D call: TRBD2 (6 bases). Trimming removed 3 bases at V and 8 bases at J, with 19 bases between. There are 16 residues in the CDR3. Germline V CDR1 and CDR2: KGHDR, SFDVKD. This chain's CDR3 is CATSDGGTGFRDEQFF. CDR3 coding DNA: TGTGCCACCAGTGATGGGGGGACTGGATTTAGGGATGAGCAGTTCTTC.

This chain uses TRBV6-5 with TRBJ2-1; maybe TRBD2 (7 bases). Germline V gene data show CDR1 as MNHEY and CDR2 as SVGAGI. This CDR3 is built from 12 residues. With 7 bases removed from V and 8 bases from J, the gap between germline ends came to 12 bases. In DNA, the CDR3 is TGTGCCAGCATTGGGGGGGGCCATGAGCAGTTCTTC. It specifies CASIGGGHEQFF.

V usage is TRBV6-2 or TRBV6-3 and J usage is TRBJ1-2; D might be TRBD1 (6 bases). Per the germline V gene, CDR1 is MNHEY and CDR2 is SVGEGT. V was shortened by 2 bases and J by 8 bases, with 9 bases between the two germline ends. This CDR3 spans 12 amino acids. For the CDR3, the DNA is TGTGCCAGCAGTTACGGACAGAGCGGCTACACCTTC. Translation: CASSYGQSGYTF.

This clone was seen just once. The rearrangement links TRBV11-2 to TRBJ2-3; maybe TRBD2 (6 bases). The germline gives CDR1 SGHAT, CDR2 FQNNGV. The CDR3 sequence is 16 residues long. Trimming took 1 base from V and 8 from J, leaving 19 bases between them. For the CDR3, the DNA is TGTGCCAGCAGCTTAGTATTTTCGGGGGTGGACGGTACGCAGTATTTT. It yields the protein CASSLVFSGVDGTQYF.

This sequence joins TRBV19 and TRBJ2-7; D remains unclear. Germline CDR1 and CDR2: LNHDA and SQIVND (reference sequence). The CDR3 contains 13 residues. V lost 8 bases and J lost 6, with 17 bases in between. The CDR3 protein is CASGPTETGEQYF. CDR3 DNA: TGTGCCAGTGGCCCTACTGAGACGGGCGAGCAGTACTTC.

The V gene is TRBV7-2, the J gene TRBJ2-1; TRBD2 is a possible D gene (6 bases). V was clipped by 7 bases and J by 5 bases, with 15 bases between them. CDR1 and CDR2 (germline): SGHTA, FQGNSA. The CDR3 runs to 14 residues. In DNA form, the CDR3 reads TGTGCCAGCAAAGGCGGGAATCATGACAATGAGCAGTTCTTC. This gives the protein CASKGGNHDNEQFF.

This clone was detected a few times. The V call is TRBV15, the J call TRBJ1-2, with 7 positions matching TRBD1. The germline gives CDR1 LNHNV, CDR2 YYDKDF (reference sequence). The CDR3 spans 14 residues. V lost 3 bases to trimming and J lost 3 bases; unmatched junction nucleotides: 4. CDR3 sequence: CATSSKGAYYGYTF. CDR3 coding DNA: TGTGCCACCAGCAGCAAGGGGGCCTACTATGGCTACACCTTC.

The genes are TRBV21-1 and TRBJ1-5; the D segment call TRBD1 is taken from the table without a DNA check. TRBV21-1 represents a pseudogene. The CDR3 contains 16 residues. The CDR3, as DNA: TGTGCCAGCAGCCCTCGGGACAGCGACTTAAATCAGCCCCAGCATTTT. Protein: CASSPRDSDLNQPQHF.

With regard to this clone: Within the sample, other DNA sequences also encode this same CDR3. V gene TRBV7-2 combines with J gene TRBJ2-7; D is possibly TRBD2 (5 bases). The length of the CDR3 is 12 residues. V was shortened by 3 bases and J by 4 bases, with 7 bases between the two germline ends. From germline, CDR1 is SGHTA and CDR2 FQGNSA. The CDR3 DNA is TGTGCCAGCAGCTTCTCGGGATACGAGCAGTACTTC. Its translation is CASSFSGYEQYF.

The chain uses TRBV7-9 and TRBJ2-7, with 13 bases lining up with TRBD2. The junction had 14 bases not matched to a gene; V was cut back by 3 bases and J by 3 bases. Germline-derived CDR1 and CDR2 are SEHNR and FQNEAQ (reference sequence). The CDR3 loop spans 19 amino acids. DNA of the CDR3: TGTGCCAGCAGCTTGTGGGACAGGGGTGGACTAGCGGGAGACTACGAGCAGTACTTC. It is translated as CASSLWDRGGLAGDYEQYF.

The chain joins TRBV27 to TRBJ2-1, with D hard to call. The germline V gene has CDR1 MNHEY and CDR2 SMNVEV (reference sequence). This CDR3 has 12 amino acids. V lost 5 bases to trimming and J lost 9 bases, with 11 bases between them. CDR3: CASSDPRSEQFF. The CDR3 coding sequence is TGTGCCAGCAGTGATCCTAGGTCTGAGCAGTTCTTC.

The rearrangement joins TRBV15 to TRBJ2-7; D possibly corresponds to TRBD2 (6 bases). V gave up 3 bases and J gave up 4 bases, with 13 bases separating them. This CDR3 contains 14 residues. The germline CDR1 and CDR2 sequences are LNHNV and YYDKDF (reference sequence). CDR3 nucleotides: TGTGCCACCAGCAGGGGACTTCTTGATTACGAGCAGTACTTC. Its protein product is CATSRGLLDYEQYF.